The rows below give T cell receptor beta chains drawn from one sample of a study of spatial heterogeneity in lung cancer. From the 5' RACE reads, TCRdb called clonotypes with MiXCR, one entry per CDR3 protein. The table includes about 22,000 distinct CDR3 sequences, 4.6% detected once. Specimen: PBMCs, collected at surgery. These receptors were collected from a male donor with early-stage non-small cell lung cancer. Each CDR3 is given with its conserved first and last residue. The D gene is left open where the match is weak. For some rows the clone size is stated as once, few or many, or as a class when expanded; others skip it.

J,size,D,V,DNA,CDR3
TRBJ2-3,many,.,TRBV3-1,TGTGCCAGCAGCCAAGAATCCGGGGTCAAGCGAAGGGGTACGCAGTATTTT,CASSQESGVKRRGTQYF
TRBJ2-2,medium-sized,TRBD2,TRBV6-5,TGTGCCAGCAGTTACTCGGGGACTAGTCACACCGGGGAGCTGTTTTTT,CASSYSGTSHTGELFF
TRBJ2-2,many,TRBD2,TRBV6-7,TGTGCCAGCAGCCCACCGTCAGGGAGGGAGGACGGGGAGCTGTTTTTT,CASSPPSGREDGELFF
TRBJ2-3,many,.,TRBV20-1,TGCAGTGCTTCGACTCAAGCGGATACCGGCGCAGATACGCAGTATTTT,CSASTQADTGADTQYF
TRBJ2-3,few,.,TRBV12-3/TRBV12-4,TGTGCCAGCAGCCTTCTGGGCTCAGATACGCAGTATTTT,CASSLLGSDTQYF
TRBJ2-1,many,.,TRBV6-5,TGTGCCAGCAGCCTACCCCATCCCCGGGGGGCCAATGAGCAGTTCTTC,CASSLPHPRGANEQFF
TRBJ1-2,.,.,TRBV27,TGTGCCAGCAGTTCTGGTGGTCGGGGCTACACCTTC,CASSSGGRGYTF
TRBJ2-7,.,TRBD2,TRBV6-2/TRBV6-3,TGTGCCAGCAGTTACTCTGCGGGGGGCTACGAGCAGTACTTC,CASSYSAGGYEQYF
TRBJ2-3,many,TRBD2,TRBV9,TGTGCCAGCAGCGTAGGTGCTAGCGGGAGTTTTGGGACAGATACGCAGTATTTT,CASSVGASGSFGTDTQYF
TRBJ2-1,many,TRBD2,TRBV7-2,TGTGCCAGCAGCCGACTAGCGGGTTTCAATGAGCAGTTCTTC,CASSRLAGFNEQFF
TRBJ2-5,many,.,TRBV7-9,TGTGCCAGCAGCTTAGTTCGGCAGCAAGAGACCCAGTACTTC,CASSLVRQQETQYF
TRBJ2-7,many,.,TRBV11-1,TGTGCCAGCAGCTTAACTACAGGGAGGTACGAGCAGTACTTC,CASSLTTGRYEQYF
TRBJ2-3,many,TRBD1,TRBV20-1,TGCAGTGCACCGGGACAGGGGCAAGGAGATACGCAGTATTTT,CSAPGQGQGDTQYF
TRBJ2-5,many,.,TRBV7-7,TGTGCCAGCAGCTTAGTTCTAAGCGGCCAAGAGACCCAGTACTTC,CASSLVLSGQETQYF
TRBJ1-2,many,.,TRBV18,TGTGCCAGCTCACCACCGACCCGCTATGGCTACACCTTC,CASSPPTRYGYTF
TRBJ1-1,.,TRBD1,TRBV7-3,TGTGCCAGCAGCCCGCACGGGACAGCGAACACTGAAGCTTTCTTT,CASSPHGTANTEAFF
TRBJ2-2,.,.,TRBV12-3/TRBV12-4,TGTGCCAGCAGTTTGCGACAGACCGGGGAGCTGTTTTTT,CASSLRQTGELFF
TRBJ2-5,many,.,TRBV5-1,TGCGCCAGCAGCTTGAATGGCAGAGGGATACAAGAGACCCAGTACTTC,CASSLNGRGIQETQYF
TRBJ2-4,many,.,TRBV19,TGTGCCAGTTCGACTAGAGATGTCCAAAACATTCAGTACTTC,CASSTRDVQNIQYF
TRBJ2-1,many,TRBD2,TRBV19,TGTGCCAGTGAGGGGCCGGCGAGCGGGAGCTCCTACAATGAGCAGTTCTTC,CASEGPASGSSYNEQFF
TRBJ1-5,many,TRBD1,TRBV5-6,TGTGCCAGCAGTTTTTGGACAGGGAGCTATAGCAATCAGCCCCAGCATTTT,CASSFWTGSYSNQPQHF
TRBJ1-5,few,.,TRBV6-5,TGTGCCAGCAGTTACTCGGATGGAGGGCCCCAGCATTTT,CASSYSDGGPQHF
TRBJ1-1,many,.,TRBV5-1,TGCGCCAGCCAGACAGAGAACACTGAAGCTTTCTTT,CASQTENTEAFF
TRBJ1-2,.,.,TRBV11-2,TGTGCCAGCAGCTTAGATCGGTTTAACTATGGCTACACCTTC,CASSLDRFNYGYTF
TRBJ2-7,many,.,TRBV5-6,TGTGCCAGCAGCTTCGGCAGGGTGAACTACGAGCAGTACTTC,CASSFGRVNYEQYF
TRBJ2-1,.,.,TRBV6-6,TGTGCCAGCAGTACATCGGTCCCGTCCAATGAGCAGTTCTTC,CASSTSVPSNEQFF
TRBJ2-5,many,TRBD1,TRBV18,TGTGCCAGCTCACAAGGACAGGAACAAGAGACCCAGTACTTC,CASSQGQEQETQYF
TRBJ2-2,many,TRBD1,TRBV28,TGTGCCAGCAGTTTATTGGGACAGGGGAACACCGGGGAGCTGTTTTTT,CASSLLGQGNTGELFF
TRBJ2-1,many,.,TRBV6-2/TRBV6-3,TGTGCCAGCAGGGACAGGGACTACAATAAGCAGTTCTTC,CASRDRDYNKQFF
TRBJ2-5,many,TRBD1,TRBV19,TGTGCCAGTAGGAGACAGGGGGCTCCAGGAGAGACCCAGTACTTC,CASRRQGAPGETQYF
TRBJ2-1,many,.,TRBV29-1,TGCAGCGTTGAACCCGCCCAAAGCTATGAGCAGTTCTTC,CSVEPAQSYEQFF
TRBJ2-7,many,.,TRBV18,TGTGCCAGCTCACCATCGAGAAATGGCTACGAGCAGTACTTC,CASSPSRNGYEQYF
TRBJ1-3,.,.,TRBV6-5,TGTGCCAGCAGTTACGGGGAAGCTGGAAACACCATATATTTT,CASSYGEAGNTIYF
TRBJ2-5,once,TRBD2,TRBV19,TGTGCCAGTAGTATACGGGGGGGAACTCAAGAGACCCAGTACTTC,CASSIRGGTQETQYF
TRBJ2-7,many,TRBD1,TRBV6-2/TRBV6-3,TGTGCCAGCAGTATCCGACAGGGCAGATACGAGCAGTACTTC,CASSIRQGRYEQYF
TRBJ2-1,many,TRBD2,TRBV6-2/TRBV6-3,TGTGCCAGCAGTTACTCCGGGAGGTATGAGCAGTTCTTC,CASSYSGRYEQFF
TRBJ2-7,many,TRBD1,TRBV5-4,TGTGCCAGCAGCTTGGGTGGGACAGGGCTGGACGAGCAGTACTTC,CASSLGGTGLDEQYF
TRBJ1-2,many,TRBD1,TRBV11-1,TGTGCCAGCAGCCCCGACAAGGGGGCTCGGTATGGCTACACCTTC,CASSPDKGARYGYTF
TRBJ1-5,many,TRBD1,TRBV10-3,TGTGCCATCAGAGGACAGGCTAATCAGCCCCAGCATTTT,CAIRGQANQPQHF
TRBJ2-3,many,TRBD2,TRBV7-9,TGTGCCAGCAGCTTAGGGGCTAGCGGGAGTCGCACAGATACGCAGTATTTT,CASSLGASGSRTDTQYF
TRBJ2-7,few,.,TRBV20-1,TGCAGTGCTAGGAGATTTAGGACTGGTCGCGAGCAGTACTTC,CSARRFRTGREQYF
TRBJ1-2,many,.,TRBV14,TGTGCCAGCAGCCGACTACTTCTCTATGGCTACACCTTC,CASSRLLLYGYTF
TRBJ2-1,many,.,TRBV9,TGTGCCAGCAGCTCCTCTTCGAAAGAGCAGTTCTTC,CASSSSSKEQFF
TRBJ1-2,many,TRBD1,TRBV9,TGTGCCAGCAGCCCCCAGGACAGGGGGGGAAACGGCTACACCTTC,CASSPQDRGGNGYTF
TRBJ1-5,medium-sized,.,TRBV28,TGTGCCAGCAGTTTTGCAGGAGGCTTCAATCAGCCCCAGCATTTT,CASSFAGGFNQPQHF